This entry lists 4 T cell receptor beta chains sequenced from one sample in a study of blood T cell repertoires in COVID-19. Only in-frame clones appear in the TCRdb table, and some are missing; sequencing was by immunoSEQ multiplex PCR. The data contain 180,000 or so clones, approximately 83% of them seen just once; the ten biggest clones take up about 2.7%. The sequenced material came from peripheral blood. These receptors originate from a human donor with acute or convalescent COVID-19. The donor label of this sample is uncertain.

The V gene is TRBV6-5, the J gene TRBJ2-5; 9 bases align to TRBD1. CDR3 length: 15 residues. Germline V lookup: CDR1 MNHEY, CDR2 SVGAGI. With V trimmed by 6 bases and J by 4 bases, 9 bases remained unmatched. CDR3: CASRTGTGLGETQYF. CDR3 coding DNA: TGTGCCAGCAGGACCGGGACAGGGTTGGGAGAGACCCAGTACTTC.

A word on this clone: This same CDR3 is encoded by further DNA sequences in the sample. The chain joins TRBV2 to TRBJ2-7; D is perhaps TRBD1 (6 bases). Germline CDR1 is SNHLY and CDR2 is FYNNEI. V was shortened by 6 bases and J by 2 bases, with 8 bases between the two germline ends. The CDR3 loop spans 12 amino acids. In nucleotides, the CDR3 is TGTGCCAGCAGGGGGGCGGCCTACGAGCAGTACTTC. This codes for CASRGAAYEQYF.

The chain recombines TRBV6-5 with TRBJ2-7; 8 nucleotides align to TRBD1. The CDR3 is made up of 15 amino acids. The V gene end was trimmed by 6 bases and the J gene end by 2 bases; junction bases not matched to a gene: 9. Germline values: CDR1 MNHEY, CDR2 SVGAGI. CDR3: CASRPDRGYPYEQYF. CDR3 nucleotide sequence: TGTGCCAGCAGACCCGACAGGGGTTACCCCTACGAGCAGTACTTC.

The J gene is TRBJ2-7, the V gene TRBV18; 7 bases align to TRBD1. CDR1 and CDR2 (germline): KGHSH, LQKENI. This CDR3 comprises 15 residues. The junction had 9 bases not matched to a gene; V was cut back by 5 bases and J by 2 bases. CDR3 sequence: CASSSLGGETYEQYF. CDR3 DNA sequence: TGTGCCAGCTCATCTCTAGGGGGCGAAACCTACGAGCAGTACTTC. The full variable domain, in which reference TRBV18 and TRBJ2-7 provide the parts outside the CDR3, is NAGVMQNPRHLVRRRGQEARLRCSPMKGHSHVYWYRQLPEEGLKFMVYLQKENIIDESGMPKERFSAEFPKEGPSILRIQQVVRGDSAAYFCASSSLGGETYEQYFGPGTRLTVT.